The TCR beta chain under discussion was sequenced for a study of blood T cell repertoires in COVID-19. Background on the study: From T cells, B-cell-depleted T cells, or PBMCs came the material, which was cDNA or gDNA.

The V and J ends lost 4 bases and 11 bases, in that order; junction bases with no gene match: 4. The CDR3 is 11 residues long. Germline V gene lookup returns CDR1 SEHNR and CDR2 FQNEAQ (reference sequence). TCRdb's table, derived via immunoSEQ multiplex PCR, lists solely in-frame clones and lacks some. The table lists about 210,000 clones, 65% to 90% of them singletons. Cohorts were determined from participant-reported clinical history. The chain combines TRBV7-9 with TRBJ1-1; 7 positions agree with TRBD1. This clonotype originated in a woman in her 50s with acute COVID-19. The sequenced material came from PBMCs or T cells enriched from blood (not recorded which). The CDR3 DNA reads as TGTGCCAGCAGCTCGACAGGGATCGCTTTCTTT. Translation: CASSSTGIAFF. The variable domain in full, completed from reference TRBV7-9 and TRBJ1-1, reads DTGVSQNPRHKITKRGQNVTFRCDPISEHNRLYWYRQTLGQGPEFLTYFQNEAQLEKSRLLSDRFSAERPKGSFSTLEIQRTEQGDSAMYLCASSSTGIAFFGQGTRLTVV.